Following are 17 T cell receptor beta chains from one sample sequenced in a study of cytomegalovirus exposure and HLA in healthy donors. The PCR contained 60 Vbeta and 13 Jbeta primers. The repertoire was sequenced with immunoSEQ multiplex PCR; TCRdb's copy has only in-frame clones and lacks some. In the table there are some 200,000 clones, around 85% of which are singletons. The source material was PBMCs. The receptors shown here come from a man between 50 and 59 years old in good health and CMV-seronegative.

V and J are TRBV27 and TRBJ1-5; maybe TRBD1 (5 bases). The V end was cut by 5 bases, the J end by 1 base, with 12 bases between. Germline CDR1 is MNHEY and CDR2 is SMNVEV (reference sequence). This CDR3 spans 15 amino acids. The chain's CDR3 is CASSPYRTSNQPQHF. DNA of the CDR3: TGTGCCAGCAGTCCCTATCGGACAAGCAATCAGCCCCAGCATTTT.

The rearrangement joins TRBV2 to TRBJ2-1, with 9 bases identical to TRBD1. Germline CDR1 reads SNHLY; CDR2 reads FYNNEI. This CDR3 comprises 15 residues. Germline trimming cut 7 bases from V and 3 bases from J; bases unmatched to any gene: 7. DNA of the CDR3: TGTGCCAGCACAGACGACAGGGGGGGCTACAATGAGCAGTTCTTC. The encoded protein is CASTDDRGGYNEQFF. The full variable domain, rest sourced from reference TRBV2 and TRBJ2-1, is EPEVTQTPSHQVTQMGQEVILRCVPISNHLYFYWYRQILGQKVEFLVSFYNNEISEKSEIFDDQFSVERPDGSNFTLKIRSTKLEDSAMYFCASTDDRGGYNEQFFGPGTRLTVL.

This clone was detected a few times. The chain has TRBV6-4 and TRBJ2-6, with 10 nucleotides matching TRBD2. There are 15 residues in the CDR3. Germline values: CDR1 MRHNA, CDR2 SNTAGT. V lost 5 bases to trimming and J lost 4 bases; unmatched junction nucleotides: 2. CDR3 residues: CASSPLAGGANVLTF. The DNA of the CDR3 is TGTGCCAGCAGTCCACTAGCGGGAGGGGCCAACGTCCTGACTTTC.

The chain employs TRBV27 and TRBJ2-1; 8 bases align to TRBD2. The V segment lost 3 bases and the J segment 2 bases; nucleotides outside the gene matches: 6. Germline values: CDR1 MNHEY, CDR2 SMNVEV (reference sequence). The CDR3 is made up of 16 amino acids. This CDR3 is CASSFLAGGTYNEQFF. The CDR3 DNA reads as TGTGCCAGCAGTTTCCTAGCGGGTGGAACCTACAATGAGCAGTTCTTC.

V and J are TRBV2 and TRBJ1-1; D possibly corresponds to TRBD1 (5 bases). With 4 bases removed from V and 0 bases from J, the gap between germline ends came to 6 bases. The CDR3 is made up of 13 amino acids. The germline V gene encodes CDR1 SNHLY and CDR2 FYNNEI. The CDR3 reads CASSGQLNTEAFF. The CDR3 region has the DNA TGTGCCAGCAGTGGACAGTTGAACACTGAAGCTTTCTTT.

CDR3 residues: CASSPRKGQFPNYGYTF. The CDR3 DNA reads as TGTGCCAGTAGTCCCCGGAAGGGGCAGTTTCCTAACTATGGCTACACCTTC. The gene calls are TRBV19 and TRBJ1-2; a weak D match, TRBD1 (5 bases). This CDR3 has 17 residues. V gave up 5 bases and J gave up 0 bases, with 19 bases separating them. Germline CDR1 LNHDA, CDR2 SQIVND (reference sequence).

The J gene is TRBJ2-7, the V gene TRBV27; D is possibly TRBD2 (5 bases). The length of the CDR3 is 17 residues. Trimming stripped 2 bases from V and 4 bases from J, with 21 bases between. Germline assignment: CDR1 MNHEY and CDR2 SMNVEV (reference sequence). DNA of the CDR3: TGTGCCAGCAGTTTAGACCAGATACGAACCGGGATATACGAGCAGTACTTC. Residues: CASSLDQIRTGIYEQYF.

This clone has only one observation. This chain connects TRBV28 to TRBJ2-2, with a tentative D call TRBD2 (6 bases). In germline, CDR1 is MDHEN, CDR2 SYDVKM. The CDR3 totals 13 residues. Deletions cut 8 bases from V and 4 bases from J, with 11 bases between. CDR3 in amino acids: CASGRESTGELFF. Here the CDR3 DNA reads TGTGCCAGCGGCCGGGAGAGCACCGGGGAGCTGTTTTTT.

The chain couples TRBV2 to TRBJ1-1; D gene uncertain. This CDR3 spans 12 amino acids. The germline gives CDR1 SNHLY, CDR2 FYNNEI. Trimming removed 6 bases at V and 1 base at J, with 6 bases between. CDR3 bases: TGTGCCAGCAGAGCACGGAACACTGAAGCTTTCTTT. Its protein is CASRARNTEAFF.

This clone was seen just once. The chain couples TRBV28 to TRBJ2-1, with 16 nucleotides matching TRBD2. V lost 3 bases and J lost 15; bases outside the gene matches: 11. Germline-derived CDR1 and CDR2 are MDHEN and SYDVKM. There are 16 residues in the CDR3. CDR3 in DNA: TGTGCCAGCAGTTTGTCCCCGGGACTAGCGGGAGGGCCTCCGTTCTTC. The encoded protein is CASSLSPGLAGGPPFF.

V and J are TRBV7-3 and TRBJ2-4; 8 nucleotides agree with TRBD1. The CDR3 contains 16 residues. The V and J ends lost 5 bases and 7 bases, in that order; junction bases with no gene match: 13. Germline values: CDR1 SGHTA, CDR2 FQGTGA. The CDR3 DNA sequence: TGTGCCAGCAGCCAGGAGACAGGGGCTGGTCTGAACATTCAGTACTTC. Its translation is CASSQETGAGLNIQYF.

The chain couples TRBV7-9 to TRBJ1-1; no firm D call. The length of the CDR3 is 11 residues. In germline, CDR1 is SEHNR, CDR2 FQNEAQ (reference sequence). The V and J ends lost 5 bases and 11 bases respectively, with 12 bases between them. In DNA, the CDR3 is TGTGCCAGCAGCATGCTAAGAGGGGCTTTCTTT. The encoded protein is CASSMLRGAFF.

This chain links TRBV6-5 with TRBJ2-7; weak D call: TRBD2 (6 bases). This CDR3 has 13 amino acids. The germline V and J ends were trimmed by 6 bases and 6 bases, with 15 bases remaining between them. The germline CDR1 and CDR2 sequences are MNHEY and SVGAGI. CDR3 in DNA: TGTGCCAGCAGCTCGGCGGGGCCATTCGAGCAGTACTTC. Protein sequence: CASSSAGPFEQYF.

This clone has just one count. J is TRBJ1-3 and V is TRBV18; no firm D call. Trimming left V 0 bases short and J 0 bases short, with 12 bases between. CDR3 length: 17 residues. Germline CDR1 KGHSH, CDR2 LQKENI. The CDR3 is CASSPPARRTSGNTIYF. The CDR3 nucleotides are TGTGCCAGCTCACCACCGGCCCGCAGAACCTCTGGAAACACCATATATTTT.

The chain joins TRBV10-3 to TRBJ2-5; 7 bases match TRBD1. Matching the DNA end better, TRBJ2-7 makes the J call doubtful. From germline, CDR1 is ENHRY and CDR2 SYGVKD. The CDR3 contains 16 residues. The CDR3 protein is CAISDAGTVLDYEQYF. In DNA form, the CDR3 reads TGTGCCATCAGTGATGCCGGGACAGTTCTCGACTACGAGCAGTACTTC.

Notes on this clone: Relative to the germline gene, one junction end is altered; a read error may explain this. The chain combines TRBV7-9 with TRBJ1-5; TRBD1 aligns across 7 bases. The CDR3 has 13 amino acids. Per the germline V gene, CDR1 is SEHNR and CDR2 is FQNEAQ (reference sequence). The CDR3 coding sequence is TGTGCCAGCAGCAGGGACAGCAATCAGTCCCAGCATTTT. This translates into CASSRDSNQSQHF.

The chain has TRBV4-1 and TRBJ2-1, with D tentatively TRBD2 (5 bases). Trimming took 1 base from V and 5 from J, leaving 12 bases between them. The CDR3 sequence is 15 residues long. CDR1 and CDR2 (germline): MGHRA, YSYEKL. This CDR3 reads CASSQGRAGNNEQFF. CDR3 bases: TGCGCCAGCAGCCAAGGGCGGGCAGGTAACAATGAGCAGTTCTTC.